The rows below give T cell receptor beta chains drawn from one sample of a study of T cell repertoires in cytomegalovirus infection. MiXCR was run by TCRdb on the reads, yielding one entry per CDR3 protein. In the table there are more than 400,000 distinct CDR3 sequences, more than 20% of which are singletons. The source material was PBMCs. Every receptor here comes from a human donor in good health (CMV status not recorded). Some clones in this sample may be carry-over from other donors' samples. Both conserved end residues are trimmed from each CDR3.

j_gene | v_gene | CDR3aa
TRBJ2-1 | TRBV7-6 | ASSPHYTSGRNEQF
TRBJ2-1 | TRBV30 | AWSVAVGRNEQF
TRBJ2-2 | TRBV7-9 | ASSFMGRAGELF
TRBJ2-1 | TRBV7-2 | ASSLGRLASNEQF
TRBJ1-5 | TRBV28 | ASSGGRGDQPQH
TRBJ2-7 | TRBV7-8 | ASSLEPGLAEYEQY
TRBJ2-1 | TRBV11-1 | ASSHDRGSYNEQF
TRBJ2-3 | TRBV2 | ASNGPLSTDTQY
TRBJ1-4 | TRBV28 | ASSLTNSATNEKLF
TRBJ1-2 | TRBV13 | ASSFTGTLGGYT
TRBJ2-1 | TRBV7-2 | ASSSRGFSSYNEQF
TRBJ1-1 | TRBV7-8 | ASSLVADSTEAF
TRBJ2-5 | TRBV7-2 | ASSLGASRETQY
TRBJ2-1 | TRBV2 | ASSNPGQANNEQF
TRBJ1-2 | TRBV9 | ASSVGQSYGYT
TRBJ1-4 | TRBV25-1 | ASSAGVTANEKLF
TRBJ2-1 | TRBV6-2/TRBV6-3 | ATAHPGTTKRSYNEQF
TRBJ2-1 | TRBV12-5 | ASGLGGASGGNEQF
TRBJ2-5 | TRBV12-3/TRBV12-4 | ASSLREAEETQY
TRBJ2-7 | TRBV28 | ASSWGLAGGSGEQY
TRBJ2-7 | TRBV11-2 | ASSRRSSYEQY
TRBJ2-3 | TRBV5-1 | ASSFGAGGTDTQY
TRBJ2-1 | TRBV7-2 | ASSSGSPNEQF
TRBJ2-7 | TRBV20-1 | SARASQGTSLGYEQY
TRBJ1-5 | TRBV19 | ASSREGNSNQPQH
TRBJ1-6 | TRBV7-9 | ASSYAGTKNSPLH
TRBJ2-7 | TRBV6-2/TRBV6-3 | ASSTGAGGHGYEQY
TRBJ2-1 | TRBV19 | ASSKGNEQF
TRBJ2-5 | TRBV7-9 | ASSPALSGGRKTQY
TRBJ2-1 | TRBV7-9 | ASSFRLAGGQF
TRBJ2-2 | TRBV7-9 | ASSLGRTNTGELF
TRBJ2-7 | TRBV6-6 | ASTLSGGYEQY
TRBJ2-3 | TRBV7-2 | ASSLLRADTQY
TRBJ1-5 | TRBV27 | ASSLSGTISNQPQH
TRBJ2-5 | TRBV7-2 | ASSLRRGRGETQY
TRBJ2-5 | TRBV12-3/TRBV12-4 | ARGGTEETQY
TRBJ1-4 | TRBV27 | ASSAQTGAGEKLF
TRBJ1-2 | TRBV10-3 | AISEQGAAGGGYT
TRBJ2-1 | TRBV19 | ASKDWRSSYNEQF
TRBJ1-2 | TRBV6-5 | ASSYVQATTYGYT
TRBJ1-2 | TRBV7-2 | ASSGRTPNYGYT
TRBJ1-4 | TRBV12-3/TRBV12-4 | ASSLVLWGQGNGINEKLF
TRBJ2-2 | TRBV4-1 | ASSQEGYEGTANTGELF
TRBJ2-1 | TRBV6-5 | ATSWGGRGEQF
TRBJ2-5 | TRBV7-2 | ASSIGTSGSGTQY
TRBJ2-1 | TRBV7-8 | ASSSRTPSSYNEQF
TRBJ2-5 | TRBV6-5 | ASSENRLQETQY
TRBJ2-3 | TRBV7-2 | ASSLDQSLRQY
TRBJ2-1 | TRBV6-6 | ASSYGASGSIPYNEQF
TRBJ2-7 | TRBV20-1 | SARGLGQALEQY
TRBJ1-2 | TRBV2 | ASNDLGSNYGYT
TRBJ1-1 | TRBV7-2 | ASSERGPGNTEAF
TRBJ1-2 | TRBV7-6 | ASSRLRVECYT
TRBJ2-1 | TRBV6-2/TRBV6-3 | ASRGPYDEQF
TRBJ2-3 | TRBV7-2 | ASSPVQRRGDTQY
TRBJ1-3 | TRBV6-6 | ASSYSGVTPGNTIY
TRBJ2-1 | TRBV29-1 | SVDDRGYNEQF
TRBJ1-3 | TRBV15 | ATSREHGNSGNTIY
TRBJ2-2 | TRBV6-2/TRBV6-3 | ASSRSFTGELF